Listed below are T cell receptor beta chains from one sample, sequenced in a study of T cells after yellow fever vaccination. Using its own MiXCR run on the 5' RACE reads, TCRdb lists one record per CDR3 protein. Of 150,000 or so distinct CDR3 sequences in the sample, roughly 8.8% are singletons; the top ten hold approximately 39%. Sequenced here: CD8+ T cells sorted from PBMCs, sampled 45 days after the yellow fever booster vaccination. These receptors were collected from a man aged 18 to 35 who received the YFV17D yellow fever vaccine. CDR3s include the opening cysteine and the closing phenylalanine or tryptophan.

v_gene	j_gene	CDR3aa
TRBV9	TRBJ2-2	CASSVSPRDPNTGELFF
TRBV6-1	TRBJ2-7	CASSELAGAPSYEQYF
TRBV7-8	TRBJ2-2	CASSWPGHGVNTGELFF
TRBV25-1	TRBJ1-6	CASSEYGSRYNSPLHF
TRBV6-2/TRBV6-3	TRBJ2-4	CASSYPGMDIQYF
TRBV4-2	TRBJ2-2	CASSPSGQRNTGELFF
TRBV7-6	TRBJ2-3	CASSLAPGQGRSDTQYF
TRBV29-1	TRBJ2-1	CSVERGGRNEQFF
TRBV4-1	TRBJ1-6	CASSQNTESPLHF
TRBV2	TRBJ2-7	CASSERTSSYEQYF
TRBV9	TRBJ2-6	CASSVIGANVLTF
TRBV11-2	TRBJ2-3	CASSRGSFPSTDTQYF
TRBV5-1	TRBJ1-2	CASSFGTGLSYGYTF
TRBV12-5	TRBJ2-2	CASGLGQDNTGELFF
TRBV7-9	TRBJ2-1	CASSLVLGWNEQFF
TRBV14	TRBJ1-2	CASSQAGGQGYGYTF
TRBV7-9	TRBJ2-1	CASSPGGAYNEQFF